The rows below give T cell receptor beta chains drawn from one sample of a study of blood T cells in healthy people across ages. TCRdb called the 5' RACE reads again in MiXCR, with one record for every CDR3 protein. The profile shows about 800,000 distinct CDR3 sequences, around half of them singletons. Sample: blood. These receptors came from a man aged 80 or over in good health. Both conserved end residues are part of each CDR3. D genes are given only for firm matches.

NA,12,TRBV28,TRBJ2-7,CATLTGSHEQYF
NA,14,TRBV12-3/TRBV12-4,TRBJ1-2,CASSHSGGRLGYTF
NA,14,TRBV5-5,TRBJ2-1,CASSLLGGGNEQFF
TRBD2,16,TRBV4-1,TRBJ2-3,CASSHLSAGGTDTQYF
NA,12,TRBV5-1,TRBJ2-7,CASSMSSYEQYF
NA,13,TRBV27,TRBJ2-1,CATRLSSYNEQFF
NA,14,TRBV18,TRBJ1-2,CASSSYRLEYGYTF
TRBD1,15,TRBV12-3/TRBV12-4,TRBJ1-1,CASSQWTGQNTEAFF
TRBD2,18,TRBV24-1,TRBJ2-3,CATSDLSTRGRGTDTQYF
NA,15,TRBV24-1,TRBJ2-3,CATSDPTKSTDTQYF
NA,15,TRBV2,TRBJ2-5,CASSDADSLLDEQYF
TRBD2,17,TRBV2,TRBJ2-5,CASSELAGVLYGETQYF
NA,14,TRBV2,TRBJ2-3,CASSQVTGYGTQYF
NA,13,TRBV2,TRBJ2-2,CASRISGLGELFF
NA,13,TRBV5-8,TRBJ1-2,CASSLAAVYGYTF
TRBD2,14,TRBV28,TRBJ2-4,CASSRAGEQNIQYF
TRBD1,14,TRBV2,TRBJ2-7,CASSPGTGLDEQYF
NA,14,TRBV7-2,TRBJ2-5,CASSLARSTETQYF
TRBD1,15,TRBV4-3,TRBJ1-5,CASSRGTGLVWPQHF
NA,15,TRBV25-1,TRBJ2-3,CASSEEWGSTDTQYF
TRBD2,16,TRBV28,NA,CASSLGGLAGIDEQYF
NA,18,TRBV5-1,TRBJ1-3,CASSLAEMDSGSGNTIYF
TRBD1,14,TRBV25-1,TRBJ1-1,CASSPPGQGLRAFF